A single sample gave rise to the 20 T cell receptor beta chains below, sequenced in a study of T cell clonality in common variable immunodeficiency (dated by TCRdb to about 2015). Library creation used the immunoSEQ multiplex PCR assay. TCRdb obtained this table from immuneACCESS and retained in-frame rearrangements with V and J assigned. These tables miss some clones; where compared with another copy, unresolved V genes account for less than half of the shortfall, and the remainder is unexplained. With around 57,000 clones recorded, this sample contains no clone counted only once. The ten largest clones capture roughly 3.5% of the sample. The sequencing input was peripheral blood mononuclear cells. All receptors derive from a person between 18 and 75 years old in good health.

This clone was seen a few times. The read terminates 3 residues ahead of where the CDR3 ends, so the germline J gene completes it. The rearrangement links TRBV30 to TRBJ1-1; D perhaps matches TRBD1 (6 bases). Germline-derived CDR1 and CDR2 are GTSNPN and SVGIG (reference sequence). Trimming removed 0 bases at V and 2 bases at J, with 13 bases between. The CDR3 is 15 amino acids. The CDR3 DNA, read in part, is TGTGCCTGGAGTGTAACCTGGGGGCCTAACACTGAA. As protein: CAWSVTWGPNTE. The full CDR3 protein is CAWSVTWGPNTEAFF.

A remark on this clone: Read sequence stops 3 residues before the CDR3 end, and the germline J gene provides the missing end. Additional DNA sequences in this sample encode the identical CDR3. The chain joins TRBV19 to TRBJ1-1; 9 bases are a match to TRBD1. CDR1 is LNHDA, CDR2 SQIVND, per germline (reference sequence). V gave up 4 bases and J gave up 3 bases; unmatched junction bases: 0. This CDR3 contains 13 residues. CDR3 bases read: TGTGCCAGTAGTAGACAGGGGGACACTGAA. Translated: CASSRQGDTE. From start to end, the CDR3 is CASSRQGDTEAFF.

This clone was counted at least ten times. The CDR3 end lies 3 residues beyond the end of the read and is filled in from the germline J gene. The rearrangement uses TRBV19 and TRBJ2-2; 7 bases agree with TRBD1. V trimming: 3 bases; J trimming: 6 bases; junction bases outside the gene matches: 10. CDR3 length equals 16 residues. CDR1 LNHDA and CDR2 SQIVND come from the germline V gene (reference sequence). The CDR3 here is CASSIASPGGSGELFF. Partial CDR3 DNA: TGTGCCAGTAGTATTGCCTCCCCAGGGGGTTCCGGGGAG.

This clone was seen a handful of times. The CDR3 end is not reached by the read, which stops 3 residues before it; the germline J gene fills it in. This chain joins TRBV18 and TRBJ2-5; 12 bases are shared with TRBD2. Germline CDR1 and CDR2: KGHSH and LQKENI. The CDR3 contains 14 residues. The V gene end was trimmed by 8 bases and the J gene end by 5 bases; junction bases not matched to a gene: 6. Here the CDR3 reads CASPSGTSGETQYF. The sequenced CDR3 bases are TGTGCCAGCCCATCCGGGACTAGCGGGGAGACC.

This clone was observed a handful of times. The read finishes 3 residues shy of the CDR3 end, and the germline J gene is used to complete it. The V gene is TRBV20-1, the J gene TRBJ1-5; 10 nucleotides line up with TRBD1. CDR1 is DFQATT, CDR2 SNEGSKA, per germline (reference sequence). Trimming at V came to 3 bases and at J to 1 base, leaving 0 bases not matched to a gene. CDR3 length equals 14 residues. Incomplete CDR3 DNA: TGCAGTGCTAGGACAGGGGGCAGCAATCAGCCC. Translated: CSARTGGSNQP. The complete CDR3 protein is CSARTGGSNQPQHF.

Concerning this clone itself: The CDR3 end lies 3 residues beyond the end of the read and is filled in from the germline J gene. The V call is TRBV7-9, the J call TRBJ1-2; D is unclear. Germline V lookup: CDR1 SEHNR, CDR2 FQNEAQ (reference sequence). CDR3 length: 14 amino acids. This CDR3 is CASSLGLAYNDYTF. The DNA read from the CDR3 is TGTGCCAGCAGCTTAGGACTAGCATACAATGAC.

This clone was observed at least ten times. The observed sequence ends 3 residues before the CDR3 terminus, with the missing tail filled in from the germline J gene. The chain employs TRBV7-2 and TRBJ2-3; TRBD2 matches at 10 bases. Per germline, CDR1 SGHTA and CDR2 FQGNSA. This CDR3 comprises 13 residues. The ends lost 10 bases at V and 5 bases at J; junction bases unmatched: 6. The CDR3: CATSSGGGDTQYF. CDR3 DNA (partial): TGTGCCACGTCAAGCGGGGGGGGAGATACG.

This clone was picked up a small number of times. The covered CDR3 bases are TGTGCCAGCAGTGGGGCCTACTATGGC. This encodes CASSGAYYG. The whole CDR3 protein reads CASSGAYYGYTF. J is TRBJ1-2 and V is TRBV6-1; unclear D gene. The sequenced fragment ends 3 residues before the CDR3 boundary, so the rest is inferred from the germline J gene. The germline CDR1 and CDR2 sequences are MNHNS and SASEGT. V lost 4 bases and J 3 bases, leaving 6 bases between the germline ends. The length of the CDR3 is 12 residues.

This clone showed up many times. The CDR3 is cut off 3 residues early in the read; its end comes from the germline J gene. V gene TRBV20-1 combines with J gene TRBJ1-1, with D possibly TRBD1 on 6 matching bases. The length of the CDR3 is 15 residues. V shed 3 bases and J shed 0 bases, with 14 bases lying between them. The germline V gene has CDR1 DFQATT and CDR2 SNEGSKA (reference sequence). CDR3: CSASLAGVVNTEAFF. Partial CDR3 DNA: TGCAGTGCTAGTCTGGCAGGGGTGGTGAACACTGAA.

This CDR3 is CASSILTGGLAEAFF. Incomplete CDR3 DNA: TGCGCCAGCAGCATCCTGACAGGGGGGCTCGCTGAA. The chain uses TRBV5-1 and TRBJ1-1; 9 nucleotides agree with TRBD1. From the germline J gene comes the end of the CDR3, since the read stops 3 residues before it. Germline V gives CDR1 SGHRS, CDR2 YFSETQ. Trimming at V came to 4 bases and at J to 6 bases, leaving 10 bases not matched to a gene. This CDR3 region has 15 residues.

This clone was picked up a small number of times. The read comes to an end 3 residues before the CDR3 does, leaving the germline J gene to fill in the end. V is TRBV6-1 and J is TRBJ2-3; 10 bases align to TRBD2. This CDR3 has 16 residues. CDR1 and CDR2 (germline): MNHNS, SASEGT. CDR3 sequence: CASSDLSGRGRETQYF. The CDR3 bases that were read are TGTGCCAGCAGTGATTTAAGCGGGAGGGGAAGAGAGACG.

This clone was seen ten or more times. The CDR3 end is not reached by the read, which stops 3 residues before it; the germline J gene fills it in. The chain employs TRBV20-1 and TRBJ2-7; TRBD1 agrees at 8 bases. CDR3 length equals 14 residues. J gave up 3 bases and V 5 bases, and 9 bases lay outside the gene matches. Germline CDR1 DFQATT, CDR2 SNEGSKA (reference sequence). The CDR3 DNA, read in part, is TGCAGTGCTGGGGACAGGCGGCACCTCTACGAG. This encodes CSAGDRRHLYE. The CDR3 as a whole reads CSAGDRRHLYEQYF.

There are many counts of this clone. CDR3 loop: CASSQRVHRSLTDTQYF. CDR3 bases read: TGCGCCAGCAGTCAACGGGTTCACAGGAGTCTGACAGATACG. This chain links TRBV23-1 with TRBJ2-3; a possible D gene is TRBD1 (5 bases). Read data end 3 residues before the CDR3 end; the end is taken from the germline J gene. TRBV23-1 is identified as an open reading frame with a role that is uncertain. Between the trimmed V and J ends, which lost 2 bases and 3 bases, there was a span of 18 bases. The CDR3 runs 17 residues.

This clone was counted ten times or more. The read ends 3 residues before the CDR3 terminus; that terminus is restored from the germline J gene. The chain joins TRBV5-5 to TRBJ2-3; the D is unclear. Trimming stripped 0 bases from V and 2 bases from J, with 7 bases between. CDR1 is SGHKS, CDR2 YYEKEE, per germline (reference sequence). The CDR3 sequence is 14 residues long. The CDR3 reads CASSLGGYTDTQYF. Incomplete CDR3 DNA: TGTGCCAGCAGCTTGGGCGGATACACAGATACG.

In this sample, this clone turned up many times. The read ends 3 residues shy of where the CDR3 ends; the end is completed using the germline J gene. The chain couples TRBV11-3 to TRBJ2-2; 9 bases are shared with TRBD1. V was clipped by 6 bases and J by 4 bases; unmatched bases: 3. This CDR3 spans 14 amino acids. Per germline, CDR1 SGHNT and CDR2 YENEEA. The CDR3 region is CASSGTGITGELFF. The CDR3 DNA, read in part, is TGTGCCAGCAGTGGGACAGGGATCACCGGGGAG.

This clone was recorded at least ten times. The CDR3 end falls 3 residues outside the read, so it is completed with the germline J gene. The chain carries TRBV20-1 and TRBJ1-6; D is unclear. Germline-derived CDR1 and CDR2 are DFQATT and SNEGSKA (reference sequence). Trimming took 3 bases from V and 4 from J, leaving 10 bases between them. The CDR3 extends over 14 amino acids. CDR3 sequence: CSARKSVYNSPLHF. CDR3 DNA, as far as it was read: TGCAGTGCTAGGAAGTCAGTATATAATTCACCC.

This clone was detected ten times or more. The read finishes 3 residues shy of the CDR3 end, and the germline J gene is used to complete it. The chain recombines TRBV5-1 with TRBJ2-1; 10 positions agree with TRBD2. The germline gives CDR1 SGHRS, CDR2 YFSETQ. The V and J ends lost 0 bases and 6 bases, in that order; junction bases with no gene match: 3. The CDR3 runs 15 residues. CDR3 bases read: TGCGCCAGCAGCTTGGTTACTAGCGGGACCAATGAG. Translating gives CASSLVTSGTNE. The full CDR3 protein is CASSLVTSGTNEQFF.

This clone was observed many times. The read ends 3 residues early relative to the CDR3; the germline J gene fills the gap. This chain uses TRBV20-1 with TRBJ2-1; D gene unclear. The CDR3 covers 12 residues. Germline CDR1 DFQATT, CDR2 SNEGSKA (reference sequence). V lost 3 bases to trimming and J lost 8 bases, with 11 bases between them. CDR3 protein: CSASKASYEQFF. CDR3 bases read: TGCAGTGCTAGTAAGGCTAGTTATGAG.

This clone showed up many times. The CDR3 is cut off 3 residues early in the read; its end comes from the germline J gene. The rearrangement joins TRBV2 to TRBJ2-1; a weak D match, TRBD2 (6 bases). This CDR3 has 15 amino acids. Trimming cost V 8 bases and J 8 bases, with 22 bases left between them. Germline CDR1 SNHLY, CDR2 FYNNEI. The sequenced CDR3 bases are TGTGCCAGCGGCCCCGGGACTGGCACTTCCCATGAG. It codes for CASGPGTGTSHE. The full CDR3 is CASGPGTGTSHEQFF.

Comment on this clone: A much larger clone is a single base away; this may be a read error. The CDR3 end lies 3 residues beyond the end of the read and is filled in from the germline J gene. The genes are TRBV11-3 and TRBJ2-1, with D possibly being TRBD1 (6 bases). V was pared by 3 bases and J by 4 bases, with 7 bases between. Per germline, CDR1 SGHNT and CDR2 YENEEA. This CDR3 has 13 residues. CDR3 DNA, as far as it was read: TGTGCCAGCAGCTTGGACAGTTACAATGAG. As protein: CASSLDSYNE. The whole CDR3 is CASSLDSYNEQFF.